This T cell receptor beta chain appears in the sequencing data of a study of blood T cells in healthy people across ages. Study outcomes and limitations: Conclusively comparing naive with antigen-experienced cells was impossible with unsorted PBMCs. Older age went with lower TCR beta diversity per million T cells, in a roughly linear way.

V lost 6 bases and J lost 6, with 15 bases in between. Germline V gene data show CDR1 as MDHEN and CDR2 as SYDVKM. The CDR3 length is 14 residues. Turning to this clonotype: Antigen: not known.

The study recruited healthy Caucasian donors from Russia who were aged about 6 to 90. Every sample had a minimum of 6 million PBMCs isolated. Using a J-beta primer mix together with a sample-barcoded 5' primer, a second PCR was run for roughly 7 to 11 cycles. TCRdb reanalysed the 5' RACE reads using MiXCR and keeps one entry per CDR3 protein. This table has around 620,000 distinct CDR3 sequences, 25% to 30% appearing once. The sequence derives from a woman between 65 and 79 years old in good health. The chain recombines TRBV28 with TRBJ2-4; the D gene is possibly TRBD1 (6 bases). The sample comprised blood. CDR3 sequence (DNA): TGTGCCAGCAGGACCACAGGGTCCGGAAACATTCAGTACTTC. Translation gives CASRTTGSGNIQYF. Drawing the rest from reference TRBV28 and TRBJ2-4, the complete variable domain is DVKVTQSSRYLVKRTGEKVFLECVQDMDHENMFWYRQDPGLGLRLIYFSYDVKMKEKGDIPEGYSVSREKKERFSLILESASTNQTSMYLCASRTTGSGNIQYFGAGTRLSVL.